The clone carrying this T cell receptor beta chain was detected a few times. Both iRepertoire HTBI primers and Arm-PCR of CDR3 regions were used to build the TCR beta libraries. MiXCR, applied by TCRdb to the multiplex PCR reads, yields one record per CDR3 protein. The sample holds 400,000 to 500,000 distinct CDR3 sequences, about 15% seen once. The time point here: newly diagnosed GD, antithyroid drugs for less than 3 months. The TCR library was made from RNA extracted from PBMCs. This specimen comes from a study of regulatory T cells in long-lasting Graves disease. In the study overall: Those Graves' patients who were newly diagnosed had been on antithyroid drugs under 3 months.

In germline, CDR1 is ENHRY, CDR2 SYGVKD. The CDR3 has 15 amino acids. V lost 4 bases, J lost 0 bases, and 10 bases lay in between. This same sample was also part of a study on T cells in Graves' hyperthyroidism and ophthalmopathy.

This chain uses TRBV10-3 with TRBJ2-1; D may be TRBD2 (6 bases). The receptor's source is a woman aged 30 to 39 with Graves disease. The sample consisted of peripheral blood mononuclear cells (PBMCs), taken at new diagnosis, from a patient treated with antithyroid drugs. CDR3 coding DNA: TGTGCCATCAGTGGGGGGGTCTTCTCCTACAATGAGCAGTTCTTC. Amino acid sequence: CAISGGVFSYNEQFF.